This entry lists 15 T cell receptor beta chains sequenced from one sample in a study of CD8+ T cells in alopecia areata (dated by TCRdb to the late 2010s). Receptors were amplified or captured by the immunoSEQ multiplex PCR assay. RNA was extracted from all samples and reverse transcribed into cDNA as template for TCR sequencing. In its TCRdb copy, this immuneACCESS table keeps in-frame sequences only and misses some clones. Where compared with another copy, unresolved V genes explain less than half of these, and the others have no known cause. This sample has 140,000 or so clones in its table, and around 62% of those were observed once. Jointly, the top ten make up 35% to 45% of the sample. Source material: CD8+ T cells sorted from blood. The receptor set was obtained from a human donor in good health.

The chain is built from TRBV7-8 and TRBJ1-1; D not certain. V lost 3 bases and J lost 3, with 5 bases in between. The germline V gene has CDR1 SGHVS and CDR2 FQNEAQ. CDR3 size: 12 residues. The CDR3 DNA reads TGTGCCAGCAGCTTTTTCGACACTGAAGCTTTCTTT. It specifies CASSFFDTEAFF.

The CDR3: CASLRSSYNEQFF. In DNA, the CDR3 is TGTGCCAGCCTTAGGAGCTCCTACAATGAGCAGTTCTTC. The rearrangement joins TRBV2 to TRBJ2-1; no reliable D call. V lost 8 bases, J lost 0 bases, and 8 bases lay in between. This CDR3 has 13 amino acids. Germline CDR1 and CDR2: SNHLY and FYNNEI. The full variable domain, its missing parts supplied by reference TRBV2 and TRBJ2-1, is EPEVTQTPSHQVTQMGQEVILRCVPISNHLYFYWYRQILGQKVEFLVSFYNNEISEKSEIFDDQFSVERPDGSNFTLKIRSTKLEDSAMYFCASLRSSYNEQFFGPGTRLTVL.

This clone has just a few counts. The chain combines TRBV7-9 with TRBJ2-1; 8 bases map to TRBD1. Looked up from germline, CDR1 is SEHNR and CDR2 is FQNEAQ (reference sequence). There are 13 residues in the CDR3. With 5 bases clipped from V and 6 bases from J, the junction kept 3 bases outside the gene matches. This CDR3 reads CASSRQGTNEQFF. CDR3 coding DNA: TGTGCCAGCAGCCGACAGGGGACCAATGAGCAGTTCTTC.

This chain connects TRBV6-1 to TRBJ1-2; D not resolved. Deletions cut 6 bases from V and 8 bases from J, with 16 bases between. Germline CDR1 reads MNHNS; CDR2 reads SASEGT. This CDR3 is 13 amino acids long. This CDR3 reads CASRDPGLTGYTF. The DNA for the CDR3 is TGTGCCAGCAGGGATCCGGGTTTGACGGGCTACACCTTC.

The J gene is TRBJ2-1, the V gene TRBV6-5; D is possibly TRBD2 (6 bases). Per germline, CDR1 MNHEY and CDR2 SVGAGI. V shed 10 bases and J shed 2 bases, with 18 bases lying between them. The CDR3 runs 15 residues. CDR3 region: CATGLSGEAYNEQFF. The CDR3 nucleotides are TGTGCCACTGGACTTAGCGGAGAGGCCTACAATGAGCAGTTCTTC.

The J gene is TRBJ2-3, the V gene TRBV20-1, with D unresolved. CDR1 is DFQATT, CDR2 SNEGSKA, per germline (reference sequence). The CDR3 is 10 amino acids. Trimming took 5 bases from V and 11 from J, leaving 11 bases between them. CDR3 DNA sequence: TGCAGTGCTCAGCCGGAGCGGCAGTATTTT. As protein: CSAQPERQYF.

The gene calls are TRBV6-5 and TRBJ1-1; D is possibly TRBD1 (5 bases). Germline V gene lookup returns CDR1 MNHEY and CDR2 SVGAGI. V lost 2 bases, J lost 5 bases, and 9 bases lay in between. The CDR3 runs to 13 residues. The CDR3 loop reads CASSYGGGTEAFF. In nucleotides, the CDR3 is TGTGCCAGCAGTTACGGGGGGGGAACTGAAGCTTTCTTT.

The chain employs TRBV10-3 and TRBJ2-7, with no clear D. This CDR3 has 12 amino acids. The V gene lost 2 bases and the J gene lost 4 bases, with 6 bases spanning the gap. Germline V gives CDR1 ENHRY, CDR2 SYGVKD. DNA of the CDR3: TGTGCCATCAGTGAGGCCAGTTACGAGCAGTACTTC. The encoded protein is CAISEASYEQYF.

The V gene is TRBV23-1, the J gene TRBJ1-1, with D hard to call. TRBV23-1 has ORF status, its function being uncertain. Trimming stripped 1 base from V and 1 base from J, with 16 bases between. The CDR3 contains 17 residues. The CDR3 region is CASSQFVYKPTNTEAFF. The CDR3 DNA follows: TGCGCCAGCAGTCAATTTGTGTATAAACCGACGAACACTGAAGCTTTCTTT.

Here the CDR3 reads CASSNLPGQGDEKLFF. Written as DNA, the CDR3 is TGCGCCAGCAGCAACCTGCCGGGACAGGGGGATGAAAAACTGTTTTTT. The genes are TRBV5-1 and TRBJ1-4; 11 bases line up with TRBD1. Germline CDR1 SGHRS, CDR2 YFSETQ. J gave up 6 bases and V 4 bases, and 8 bases lay outside the gene matches. The CDR3 covers 16 residues.

CDR3 sequence (DNA): TGCAGCGTTGTGGTGAGCACAGATACGCAGTATTTT. Translated, it gives CSVVVSTDTQYF. This chain connects TRBV29-1 to TRBJ2-3; D is undetermined. This CDR3 region has 12 residues. With 4 bases removed from V and 0 bases from J, the gap between germline ends came to 5 bases. The germline V gene has CDR1 SQVTM and CDR2 ANQGSEA.

This clone occurred a few times. The rearrangement joins TRBV13 to TRBJ2-5, with 7 bases fitting TRBD1. The V and J ends lost 2 bases and 4 bases, in that order; junction bases with no gene match: 7. This CDR3 contains 15 residues. CDR1 and CDR2 from the germline V gene are PRHDT and FYEKMQ (reference sequence). The CDR3 DNA follows: TGTGCCAGCAGCTTATCGGAACAGGGGCGAGAGACCCAGTACTTC. Its translation: CASSLSEQGRETQYF. The whole variable domain, filled in from reference TRBV13 and TRBJ2-5, reads AAGVIQSPRHLIKEKRETATLKCYPIPRHDTVYWYQQGPGQDPQFLISFYEKMQSDKGSIPDRFSAQQFSDYHSELNMSSLELGDSALYFCASSLSEQGRETQYFGPGTRLLVL.

In its sample, this clone was seen a few times. The chain recombines TRBV4-1 with TRBJ2-7; 8 nucleotides match TRBD2. The CDR3 runs to 15 residues. The V and J ends lost 1 base and 2 bases, in that order; junction bases with no gene match: 4. Germline loops: CDR1 MGHRA, CDR2 YSYEKL. The CDR3 sequence: CASSQGLASPYEQYF. CDR3 nucleotide sequence: TGCGCCAGCAGCCAAGGACTAGCGTCTCCCTACGAGCAGTACTTC.

V gene TRBV5-1 combines with J gene TRBJ2-1; D gene unclear. V was trimmed by 0 bases and J by 6 bases, leaving 16 bases between them. The CDR3 sequence is 16 residues long. Germline V gene sequence: CDR1 SGHRS, CDR2 YFSETQ. As DNA, the CDR3 is TGCGCCAGCAGCTTGGCTCTCCGGCTAGAGAGCAATGAGCAGTTCTTC. It is translated as CASSLALRLESNEQFF.

V is TRBV10-3 and J is TRBJ2-1, with 8 bases aligning to TRBD2. The CDR3 has 14 amino acids. Germline CDR1 reads ENHRY; CDR2 reads SYGVKD. Trimming cost V 3 bases and J 4 bases; bases outside gene matches: 2. CDR3: CAISETSGYNEQFF. The CDR3 DNA sequence: TGTGCCATCAGTGAAACTAGCGGTTACAATGAGCAGTTCTTC.